The next 5 T cell receptor beta chains were all read from a single sample in a study of OX40 agonist ivuxolimab in advanced cancers. Assay used: immunoSEQ multiplex PCR; TCRdb lists only in-frame clones, some missing. The table records 65,000 to 80,000 clones, roughly 90% of them present only once. Here the sequenced sample was CD4+ or CD8+ T cells sorted from blood, taken in a trial of the OX40 agonist ivuxolimab. All receptors come from an adult with an advanced solid tumor such as melanoma, head and neck, liver or kidney cancer.

The chain recombines TRBV19 with TRBJ1-4; perhaps TRBD1 as D (5 bases). Between the trimmed V and J ends, which lost 5 bases and 0 bases, there was a span of 7 bases. This CDR3 contains 14 residues. Germline V gene sequence: CDR1 LNHDA, CDR2 SQIVND (reference sequence). CDR3 sequence: CASSATATNEKLFF. The CDR3 nucleotides read TGTGCCAGTAGTGCGACAGCAACTAATGAAAAACTGTTTTTT.

This clone showed up just once. This CDR3 is CASSRYTFDAGNTEAFF. The DNA for the CDR3 is TGTGCCAGCAGCAGATATACCTTTGACGCCGGGAACACTGAAGCTTTCTTT. This chain connects TRBV21-1 to TRBJ1-1. TRBV21-1 corresponds to a pseudogene. This CDR3 is built from 17 residues.

V is TRBV5-1 and J is TRBJ1-1; D is unclear. V was cut by 1 base and J by 2 bases, with 9 bases left in between. The CDR3 totals 14 residues. Germline V gives CDR1 SGHRS, CDR2 YFSETQ. CDR3: CASSLLWANTEAFF. DNA of the CDR3: TGCGCCAGCAGCTTGTTATGGGCCAACACTGAAGCTTTCTTT.

The chain is built from TRBV10-3 and TRBJ2-7, with 8 bases aligning to TRBD1. CDR3 size: 14 residues. Germline values: CDR1 ENHRY, CDR2 SYGVKD. V lost 0 bases and J lost 3; bases outside the gene matches: 1. The CDR3 region has the DNA TGTGCCATCAGTGAGTCGGGACAGGACTACGAGCAGTACTTC. This translates into CAISESGQDYEQYF.

The chain is built from TRBV5-1 and TRBJ1-2, with TRBD1 as a possible D gene (6 bases). Trimming took off 0 bases at V and 7 bases at J, with 19 bases between the two ends. The CDR3 extends over 16 amino acids. Germline values: CDR1 SGHRS, CDR2 YFSETQ. For the CDR3, the DNA is TGCGCCAGCAGCTTGGATTTGGATGCAGGGGCGTCTGGCTACACCTTC. Its protein is CASSLDLDAGASGYTF.